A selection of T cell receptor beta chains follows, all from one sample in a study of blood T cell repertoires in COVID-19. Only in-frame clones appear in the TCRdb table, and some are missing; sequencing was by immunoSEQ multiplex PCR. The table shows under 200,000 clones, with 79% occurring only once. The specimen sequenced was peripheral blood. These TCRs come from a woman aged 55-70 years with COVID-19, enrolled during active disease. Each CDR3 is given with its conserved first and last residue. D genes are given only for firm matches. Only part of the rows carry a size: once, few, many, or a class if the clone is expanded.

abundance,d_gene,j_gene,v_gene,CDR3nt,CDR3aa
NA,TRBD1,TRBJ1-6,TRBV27,TGTGCCAGCAGTTCTACGACAGGGGTATATAATTCACCCCTCCACTTT,CASSSTTGVYNSPLHF
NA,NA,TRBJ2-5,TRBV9,TGTGCCAGCTCTAGTAGCGCCGGAGAGACCCAGTACTTC,CASSSSAGETQYF
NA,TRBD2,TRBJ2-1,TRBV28,TGTGCCAGCAGATCTAGCGGGGGGACTACTCTCTCCTACAATGAGCAGTTCTTC,CASRSSGGTTLSYNEQFF
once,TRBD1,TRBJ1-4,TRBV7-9,TGTGCCAGTACCTTTGGACAGGGTAGGGGAAATGAAAAACTGTTTTTT,CASTFGQGRGNEKLFF
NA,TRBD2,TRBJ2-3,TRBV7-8,TGTGCCAGCAGCTTAGCGGCTAGCGGGATGTATACGCAGTATTTT,CASSLAASGMYTQYF
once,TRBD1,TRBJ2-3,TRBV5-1,TGCGCCAGCAGCTTACAGGGGTCAGATACGCAGTATTTT,CASSLQGSDTQYF
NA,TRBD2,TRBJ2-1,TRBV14,TGTGCCAGCAGCCAAGGCGGGAGGGCCTGGTACAATGAGCAGTTCTTC,CASSQGGRAWYNEQFF
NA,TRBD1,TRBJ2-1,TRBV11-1,TGTGCCAGCAGCTTAGTGATCAGGGGGCGCGACAATGAGCAGTTCTTC,CASSLVIRGRDNEQFF
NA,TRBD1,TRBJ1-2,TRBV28,TGTGCCAGCAGTTCTCCTTGGACAGGGAACTATGGCTACACCTTC,CASSSPWTGNYGYTF
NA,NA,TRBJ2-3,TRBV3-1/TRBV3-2,TGTGCCAGCAGAAGGGGGAACACAGATACGCAGTATTTT,CASRRGNTDTQYF
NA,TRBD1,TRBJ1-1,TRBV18,TGTGCCAGCTCACCACTTACTACAGGGGACTCGAACACTGAAGCTTTCTTT,CASSPLTTGDSNTEAFF
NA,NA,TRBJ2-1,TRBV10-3,TGTGCCATCAGTGAGGCCCAGGGGACTGAGCAGTTCTTC,CAISEAQGTEQFF
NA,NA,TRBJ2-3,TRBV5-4,TGTGCCAGCAGCCCACCAGGCGGCGGGGGCACAGATACGCAGTATTTT,CASSPPGGGGTDTQYF
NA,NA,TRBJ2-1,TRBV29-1,TGCAGCGTAGGACACACCGCAGACAATGAGCAGTTCTTC,CSVGHTADNEQFF
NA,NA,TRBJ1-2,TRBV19,TGTGCCAGTAACCATTTACCGGGACTCTCCTCCCGGTCGCGCTACACCTTC,CASNHLPGLSSRSRYTF
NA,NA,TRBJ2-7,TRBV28,TGTGCCAGCAGTTCCTCGACTAGTAACGAGCAGTACTTC,CASSSSTSNEQYF
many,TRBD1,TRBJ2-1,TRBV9,TGTGCCAGCAGCGCAAACCGGGACAGGGCGACTGAGCAGTTCTTC,CASSANRDRATEQFF
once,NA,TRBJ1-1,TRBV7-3,TGTGCCAGCAGCCAGGAGGGGAGGAACACTGAAGCTTTCTTT,CASSQEGRNTEAFF
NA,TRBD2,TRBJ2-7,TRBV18,TGTGCCAGCTCACCAGCGGGACTAGCGGGAGCCGAGCAGTACTTC,CASSPAGLAGAEQYF
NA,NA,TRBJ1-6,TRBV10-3,TGTGCCGCAAGAGGCTGGCAGAATTCACCCCTCCACTTT,CAARGWQNSPLHF
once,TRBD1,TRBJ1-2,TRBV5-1,TGCGCCAGCAGCTTGGATGTGTCTGGAGGGGGCTACGGCTATGGCTACACCTTC,CASSLDVSGGGYGYGYTF
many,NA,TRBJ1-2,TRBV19,TGTGCCAGTAGTATACATAACTATGGCTACACCTTC,CASSIHNYGYTF
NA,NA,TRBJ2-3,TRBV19,TGTGCCAGTAGTATCTCGGTTGCACCTATCAGCACAGATACGCAGTATTTT,CASSISVAPISTDTQYF
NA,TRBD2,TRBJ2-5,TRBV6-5,TGTGCCAGCAGAAACTTCCTTACGGGAGGAGAGACCCAGTACTTC,CASRNFLTGGETQYF
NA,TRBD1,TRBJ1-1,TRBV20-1,TGCAGTGCTTGGACAGGGGTAGAAGCTTTCTTT,CSAWTGVEAFF
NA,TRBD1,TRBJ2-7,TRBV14,TGTGCCAGCAGAGCCGGGACAGGCTACGAGCAGTATTTC,CASRAGTGYEQYF
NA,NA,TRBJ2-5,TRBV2,TGTGCCAGCAGTGAATACAGGGTCCCAGAGACCCAGTACTTC,CASSEYRVPETQYF
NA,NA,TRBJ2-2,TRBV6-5,TGTGCCAGTAGCTCCCCCCCAGGGAGGGGGGAGCTGTTTTTT,CASSSPPGRGELFF
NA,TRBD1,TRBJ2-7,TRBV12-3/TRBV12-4,TGTGCCAGCCGAAAACAGGGGGCAAAGCAGTACTTC,CASRKQGAKQYF
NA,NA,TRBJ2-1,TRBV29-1,TGCAGCGTTGCGTCCTACAATGAGCAGTTCTTC,CSVASYNEQFF
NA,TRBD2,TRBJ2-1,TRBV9,TGTGCCAGCAGCATCCTAGCGGGAGGTCTAAAAGAGCAGTTCTTC,CASSILAGGLKEQFF
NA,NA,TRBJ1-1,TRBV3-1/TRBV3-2,TGTGCCAGCAGCCAACACAGAGAAGCTTTCTTT,CASSQHREAFF